This T cell receptor (beta chain) is drawn from a study of OX40 agonist ivuxolimab in advanced cancers. The timepoints at which blood was sampled were baseline, cycle 4 day 1, and cycle 7 day 1. A word on this clone: Its antigen is not known.

Sequencing was performed with immunoSEQ multiplex PCR; in TCRdb, only in-frame clones are kept and a portion is missing. This sample has about 110,000 clones, with under 95% found just once. General observations from the study: The authors did not determine the antigen specificity of the expanded peripheral T cells.

Germline assignment: CDR1 SGHKS and CDR2 YYEKEE (reference sequence). V lost 6 bases and J lost 3, with 12 bases in between. The CDR3 sequence is 14 residues long. This TCR derives from an adult with an advanced solid tumor such as melanoma, head and neck, liver or kidney cancer. This rearrangement joins TRBV5-5 to TRBJ2-2, with D unresolved. Sequencing used CD4+ or CD8+ T cells sorted from blood, obtained in a trial of the OX40 agonist ivuxolimab. In nucleotides, the CDR3 is TGTGCCAGCACGACTCCAGGTTACACCGGGGAGCTGTTTTTT. It specifies CASTTPGYTGELFF.